The 22 T cell receptor beta chains presented below share a single source sample, sequenced in a study of identical twins. MiXCR, applied by TCRdb to the 5' RACE reads, yields one record per CDR3 protein. The sample carries 700,000 to 950,000 distinct CDR3 sequences, around an eighth recorded once. These data were also reused for a study on yellow fever vaccine responses in identical twins.

Material: PBMCs. Every receptor here comes from a woman aged 18-30 years in good health.

This clonotype has only a few counts. The chain links TRBV6-5 to TRBJ2-3; TRBD2 agrees at 16 bases. This CDR3 is built from 19 residues. Trimming removed 0 bases from V and 1 base from J; junction bases left unmatched: 4. The germline gives CDR1 MNHEY, CDR2 SVGAGI. CDR3 sequence (DNA): TGTGCCAGCAGTTACTCGGGACTAGCGGGGGGGCCTGGCACAGATACGCAGTATTTT. Translated: CASSYSGLAGGPGTDTQYF.

The sample holds a few counts of this clonotype. The chain joins TRBV6-5 to TRBJ1-1; weak D call: TRBD1 (6 bases). Trimming took off 0 bases at V and 1 base at J, with 12 bases between the two ends. The CDR3 is 16 amino acids. Germline CDR1 and CDR2: MNHEY and SVGAGI. In nucleotides, the CDR3 is TGTGCCAGCAGTTACTCGAAGGACAGTCGGAACACTGAAGCTTTCTTT. Translation: CASSYSKDSRNTEAFF.

This rearrangement joins TRBV10-3 to TRBJ2-7; D is tentatively TRBD1 or TRBD2 (5 bases each). CDR1 and CDR2 from the germline V gene are ENHRY and SYGVKD. Trimming stripped 0 bases from V and 6 bases from J, with 12 bases between. This CDR3 region has 14 residues. The CDR3 spells CAISESTGPPEQYF. CDR3 nucleotide sequence: TGTGCCATCAGTGAGTCGACGGGACCCCCCGAGCAGTACTTC.

A few counts support this clonotype. J is TRBJ2-1 and V is TRBV2; 7 bases fit TRBD2. V trimming: 3 bases; J trimming: 6 bases; junction bases outside the gene matches: 8. Germline CDR1 is SNHLY and CDR2 is FYNNEI. The CDR3 is 15 amino acids. The DNA of the CDR3 is TGTGCCAGCAGTGACTGGCGGGAGCTGTTCAATGAGCAGTTCTTC. Protein: CASSDWRELFNEQFF.

The chain employs TRBV18 and TRBJ2-3; 7 nucleotides line up with TRBD1. The J segment lost 1 base and the V segment lost 5 bases, leaving 6 bases of the junction unmatched. Germline V gives CDR1 KGHSH, CDR2 LQKENI. This CDR3 region has 15 residues. The CDR3 DNA reads TGTGCCAGCTCATCTCAGACAGGGCGCACAGATACGCAGTATTTT. Translated, it gives CASSSQTGRTDTQYF.

There are a few counts of this clonotype. J is TRBJ1-2 and V is TRBV10-3; no reliable D call. Deletions cut 4 bases from V and 1 base from J, with 10 bases between. The CDR3 runs 14 residues. Germline assignment: CDR1 ENHRY and CDR2 SYGVKD. The CDR3 sequence: CAISVKDLNYGYTF. CDR3 sequence (DNA): TGTGCCATCAGTGTAAAGGACCTTAACTATGGCTACACCTTC.

This clonotype was observed a handful of times. The chain employs TRBV6-5 and TRBJ2-2; either TRBD1 or TRBD2 may fit D (5 bases each). V was clipped by 1 base and J by 5 bases, with 8 bases between them. This CDR3 has 14 amino acids. Germline assignment: CDR1 MNHEY and CDR2 SVGAGI. The CDR3 spells CASSYYEGTGELFF. The CDR3 DNA is TGTGCCAGCAGTTACTACGAGGGGACCGGGGAGCTGTTTTTT.

The chain has TRBV5-1 and TRBJ2-5; D gene ambiguous. V was trimmed by 4 bases and J by 3 bases, leaving 10 bases between them. The CDR3 runs 13 residues. CDR1 and CDR2 from the germline V gene are SGHRS and YFSETQ. CDR3 bases: TGCGCCAGCAGCCCGGGTTCTGAAGAGACCCAGTACTTC. Its translation: CASSPGSEETQYF. Looking up the rest from reference TRBV5-1 and TRBJ2-5 gives the full variable domain: KAGVTQTPRYLIKTRGQQVTLSCSPISGHRSVSWYQQTPGQGLQFLFEYFSETQRNKGNFPGRFSGRQFSNSRSEMNVSTLELGDSALYLCASSPGSEETQYFGPGTRLLVL.

As for this clonotype: Relative to the germline gene, one junction end is altered; a read error may explain this. The gene calls are TRBV12-3 or TRBV12-4 and TRBJ1-5, with D possibly being TRBD1 (6 bases). This CDR3 comprises 14 residues. In DNA form, the CDR3 reads TGTGCCAGCAGTTTCAGTGGGGGCAATCGGCCCCAGCATTTT. It is translated as CASSFSGGNRPQHF.

At least ten counts were recorded for this clonotype. This rearrangement joins TRBV12-3 or TRBV12-4 to TRBJ2-2; D is perhaps TRBD2 (5 bases). The length of the CDR3 is 11 residues. V lost 7 bases, J lost 8 bases, and 8 bases lay in between. In DNA form, the CDR3 reads TGTGCCAGCACCTGGGAGGGGGAGCTGTTTTTT. Translated: CASTWEGELFF.

The chain links TRBV20-1 to TRBJ2-2; D not certain. This CDR3 region has 15 residues. Germline V gives CDR1 DFQATT, CDR2 SNEGSKA (reference sequence). The V gene lost 0 bases and the J gene lost 3 bases, with 11 bases spanning the gap. CDR3 nucleotides: TGCAGTGCTAGAGAAGAAGGCAGCTACACCGGGGAGCTGTTTTTT. It codes for CSAREEGSYTGELFF.

This clonotype was counted once. The chain combines TRBV6-1 with TRBJ2-7, with D unresolved. Germline lookup yields CDR1 MNHNS and CDR2 SASEGT. V shed 6 bases and J shed 0 bases, with 12 bases lying between them. This CDR3 comprises 14 residues. CDR3 loop: CASSIAFSSYEQYF. The CDR3, as DNA: TGTGCCAGCAGCATCGCGTTTTCCTCCTACGAGCAGTACTTC.

V gene TRBV4-1 combines with J gene TRBJ1-5; D is unclear. The CDR3 sequence is 15 residues long. The V gene's germline CDR1 is MGHRA and CDR2 YSYEKL. V gave up 1 base and J gave up 10 bases, with 17 bases separating them. CDR3 amino acids: CASSQVLQPFKPQHF. The DNA of the CDR3 is TGCGCCAGCAGCCAAGTCTTACAGCCTTTTAAACCCCAGCATTTT.

There are a few counts of this clonotype. This chain joins TRBV21-1 and TRBJ1-5. TRBV21-1 corresponds to a pseudogene. The CDR3 consists of 15 residues. CDR3 in amino acids: CASSKAGRIDQPQHF. The CDR3 DNA is TGTGCCAGCAGCAAAGCTGGACGGATAGATCAGCCCCAGCATTTT.

This clonotype has more than one count but fewer than ten. J is TRBJ2-7 and V is TRBV11-2; a weak D match, TRBD1 (6 bases). This CDR3 region has 14 residues. Trimming removed 0 bases at V and 2 bases at J, with 8 bases between. Looked up from germline, CDR1 is SGHAT and CDR2 is FQNNGV. The CDR3: CASSLEAGAYEQYV. The CDR3 nucleotides read TGTGCCAGCAGCTTAGAGGCAGGGGCCTACGAGCAGTACGTC.

The chain joins TRBV12-3 or TRBV12-4 to TRBJ2-1; 14 bases are a match to TRBD2. With 5 bases clipped from V and 3 bases from J, the junction kept 6 bases outside the gene matches. The CDR3 is 17 amino acids. This chain's CDR3 is CASSPRGTSGGYNEQFF. In nucleotides, the CDR3 is TGTGCCAGCAGTCCCCGCGGGACTAGCGGGGGCTACAATGAGCAGTTCTTC.

This clonotype was observed a few times. The chain has TRBV12-3 or TRBV12-4 and TRBJ1-1; perhaps TRBD1 as D (5 bases). The CDR3 is 15 amino acids. Deletions cut 5 bases from V and 4 bases from J, with 17 bases between. In nucleotides, the CDR3 is TGTGCCAGCAGTCACGTTAGGGGTCGGGGCACTGAAGCTTTCTTT. This encodes CASSHVRGRGTEAFF.

The rearrangement joins TRBV24-1 to TRBJ2-4; 8 positions agree with TRBD2. The germline V gene encodes CDR1 KGHDR and CDR2 SFDVKD. The CDR3 is 15 amino acids. J lost 4 bases, V lost 0 bases, and 1 base had no gene match. The CDR3 loop reads CATSDLTSGKNIQYF. The CDR3 DNA follows: TGTGCCACCAGTGATTTGACTAGCGGTAAAAACATTCAGTACTTC.

The rearrangement links TRBV5-6 to TRBJ2-1; TRBD2 matches 11 bases. The CDR3 has 13 amino acids. The trim removed 8 bases at V and 5 bases at J, leaving 3 bases unmatched. CDR1 and CDR2 from the germline V gene are SGHDT and YYEEEE. CDR3 sequence: CASRLAGNNEQFF. Here the CDR3 DNA reads TGTGCCAGTAGACTAGCGGGAAACAATGAGCAGTTCTTC.

The table lists this clonotype with many counts. V gene TRBV10-3 combines with J gene TRBJ2-4, with TRBD1 identical over 7 bases. Trimming at V came to 2 bases and at J to 7 bases, leaving 8 bases not matched to a gene. The CDR3 runs to 15 residues. CDR1 and CDR2 from the germline V gene are ENHRY and SYGVKD. DNA for the CDR3: TGTGCCATCAGTGAGGGGCCACAGGGGTCGAACATTCAGTACTTC. It specifies CAISEGPQGSNIQYF.

This chain links TRBV5-1 with TRBJ2-2; TRBD2 might be the D (5 bases). CDR1 is SGHRS, CDR2 YFSETQ, per germline. Trimming took 8 bases from V and 6 from J, leaving 20 bases between them. This CDR3 spans 15 amino acids. The CDR3 DNA reads as TGCGCCAGTACCCCCTCTAGCAACTCCGCCGGGGAGCTGTTTTTT. This gives the protein CASTPSSNSAGELFF.

This clonotype was recorded a few times. A much bigger clone sits one base away, suggesting this may be a read error. The chain recombines TRBV3-1 with TRBJ2-3; 10 bases are a match to TRBD2. V shed 2 bases and J 2 bases; nucleotides not matched to a gene: 1. This CDR3 region has 15 residues. In germline, CDR1 is LGHDT, CDR2 YNNKEL (reference sequence). In DNA form, the CDR3 reads TGTGCCAGCAGCCAACTAGCGGGGGACACAGATACGCAGTATTTT. It codes for CASSQLAGDTDTQYF.